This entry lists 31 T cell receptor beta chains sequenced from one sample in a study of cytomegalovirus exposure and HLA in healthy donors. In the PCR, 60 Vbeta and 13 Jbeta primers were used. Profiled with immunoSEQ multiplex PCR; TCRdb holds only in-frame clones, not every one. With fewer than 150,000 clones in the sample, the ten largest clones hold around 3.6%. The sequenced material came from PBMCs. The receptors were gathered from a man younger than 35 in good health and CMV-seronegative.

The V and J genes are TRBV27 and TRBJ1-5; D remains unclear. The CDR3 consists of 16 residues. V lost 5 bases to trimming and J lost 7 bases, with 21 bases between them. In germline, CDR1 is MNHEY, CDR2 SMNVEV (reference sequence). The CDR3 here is CASSPRERTASQPQHF. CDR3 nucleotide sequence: TGTGCCAGCAGTCCCCGGGAGCGCACGGCGAGCCAGCCCCAGCATTTT.

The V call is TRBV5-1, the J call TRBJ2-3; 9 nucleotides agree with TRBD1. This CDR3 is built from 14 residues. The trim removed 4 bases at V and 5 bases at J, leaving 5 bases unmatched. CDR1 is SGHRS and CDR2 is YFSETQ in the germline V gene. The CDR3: CASSNGQGLDTQYF. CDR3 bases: TGCGCCAGCAGCAATGGACAGGGGTTAGATACGCAGTATTTT.

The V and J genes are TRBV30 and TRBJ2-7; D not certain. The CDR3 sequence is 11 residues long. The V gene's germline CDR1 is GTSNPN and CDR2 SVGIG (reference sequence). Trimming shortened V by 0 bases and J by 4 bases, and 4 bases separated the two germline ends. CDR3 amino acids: CAWSVLYEQYF. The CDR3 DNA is TGTGCCTGGAGTGTATTATACGAGCAGTACTTC.

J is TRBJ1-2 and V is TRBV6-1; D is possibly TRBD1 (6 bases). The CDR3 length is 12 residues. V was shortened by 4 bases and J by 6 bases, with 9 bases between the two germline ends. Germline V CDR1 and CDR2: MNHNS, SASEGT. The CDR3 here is CASSVNRDGYTF. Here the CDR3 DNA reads TGTGCCAGCAGTGTGAACAGGGATGGCTACACCTTC.

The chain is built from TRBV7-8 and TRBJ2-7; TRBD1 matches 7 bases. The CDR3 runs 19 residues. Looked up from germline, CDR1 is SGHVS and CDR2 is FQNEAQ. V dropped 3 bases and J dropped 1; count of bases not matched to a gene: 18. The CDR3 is CASSFKNDRVGAQSYEQYF. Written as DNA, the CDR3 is TGTGCCAGCAGCTTTAAGAATGACAGGGTAGGGGCTCAATCCTACGAGCAGTACTTC. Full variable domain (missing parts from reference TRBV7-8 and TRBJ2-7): GAGVSQSPRYKVAKRGQDVALRCDPISGHVSLFWYQQALGQGPEFLTYFQNEAQLDKSGLPSDRFFAERPEGSVSTLKIQRTQQEDSAVYLCASSFKNDRVGAQSYEQYFGPGTRLTVT.

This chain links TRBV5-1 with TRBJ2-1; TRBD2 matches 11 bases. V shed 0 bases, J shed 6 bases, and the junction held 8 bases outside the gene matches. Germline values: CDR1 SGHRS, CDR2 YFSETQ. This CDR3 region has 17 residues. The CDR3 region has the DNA TGCGCCAGCAGCTTGGGCCCCGGGACTAGCGGAACCAATGAGCAGTTCTTC. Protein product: CASSLGPGTSGTNEQFF. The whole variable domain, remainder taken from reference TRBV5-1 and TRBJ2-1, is KAGVTQTPRYLIKTRGQQVTLSCSPISGHRSVSWYQQTPGQGLQFLFEYFSETQRNKGNFPGRFSGRQFSNSRSEMNVSTLELGDSALYLCASSLGPGTSGTNEQFFGPGTRLTVL.

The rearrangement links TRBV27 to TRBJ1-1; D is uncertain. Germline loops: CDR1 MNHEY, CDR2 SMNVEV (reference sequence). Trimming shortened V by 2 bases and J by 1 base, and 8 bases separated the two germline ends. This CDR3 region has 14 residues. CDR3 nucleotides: TGTGCCAGCAGTTTAAGTTCAGGGAACACTGAAGCTTTCTTT. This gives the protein CASSLSSGNTEAFF.

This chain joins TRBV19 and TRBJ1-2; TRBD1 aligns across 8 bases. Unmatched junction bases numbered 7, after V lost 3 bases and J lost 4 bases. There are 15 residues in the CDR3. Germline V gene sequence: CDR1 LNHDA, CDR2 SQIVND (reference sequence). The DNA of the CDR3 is TGTGCCAGTAGTATTGGGGCAGGGGGCGGCTATGGCTACACCTTC. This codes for CASSIGAGGGYGYTF.

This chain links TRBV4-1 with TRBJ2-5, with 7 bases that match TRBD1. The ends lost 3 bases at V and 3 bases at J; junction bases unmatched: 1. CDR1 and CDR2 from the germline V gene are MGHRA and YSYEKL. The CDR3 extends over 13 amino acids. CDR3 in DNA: TGCGCCAGCAGCCAGGGACAGAAAGAGACCCAGTACTTC. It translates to CASSQGQKETQYF.

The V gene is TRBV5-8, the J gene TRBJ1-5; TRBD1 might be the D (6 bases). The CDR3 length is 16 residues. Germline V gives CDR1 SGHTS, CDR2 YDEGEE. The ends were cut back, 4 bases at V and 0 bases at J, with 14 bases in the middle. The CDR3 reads CASSRGQTNSNQPQHF. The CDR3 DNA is TGTGCCAGCAGCCGTGGACAGACAAATAGCAATCAGCCCCAGCATTTT.

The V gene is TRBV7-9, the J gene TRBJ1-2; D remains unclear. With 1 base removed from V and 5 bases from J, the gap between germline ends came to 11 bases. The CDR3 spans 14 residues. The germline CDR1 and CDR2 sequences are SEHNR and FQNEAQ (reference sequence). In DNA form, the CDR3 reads TGTGCCAGCAGCTTAGTTGGCAGCGTGTATGGCTACACCTTC. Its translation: CASSLVGSVYGYTF.

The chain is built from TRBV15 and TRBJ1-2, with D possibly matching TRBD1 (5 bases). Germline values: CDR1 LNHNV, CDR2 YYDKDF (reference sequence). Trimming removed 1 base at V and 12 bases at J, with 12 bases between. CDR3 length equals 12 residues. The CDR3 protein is CATSRADSRHTF. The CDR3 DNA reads TGTGCCACCAGCAGAGCAGACAGCAGACACACCTTC.

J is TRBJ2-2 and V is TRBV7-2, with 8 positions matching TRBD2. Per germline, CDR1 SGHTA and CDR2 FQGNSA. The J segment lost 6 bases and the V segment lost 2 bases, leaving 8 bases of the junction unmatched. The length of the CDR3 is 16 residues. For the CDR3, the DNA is TGTGCCAGCAGCTTATGGGGTAGCGGGACCGCCGGGGAGCTGTTTTTT. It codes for CASSLWGSGTAGELFF. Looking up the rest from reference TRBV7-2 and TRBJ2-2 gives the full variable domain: GAGVSQSPSNKVTEKGKDVELRCDPISGHTALYWYRQSLGQGLEFLIYFQGNSAPDKSGLPSDRFSAERTGGSVSTLTIQRTQQEDSAVYLCASSLWGSGTAGELFFGEGSRLTVL.

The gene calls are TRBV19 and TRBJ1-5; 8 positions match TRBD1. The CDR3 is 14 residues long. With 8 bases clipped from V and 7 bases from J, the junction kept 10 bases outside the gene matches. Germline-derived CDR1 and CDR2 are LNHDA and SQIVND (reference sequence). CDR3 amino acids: CASRKQGENQPQHF. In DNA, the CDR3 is TGTGCCAGTCGTAAACAGGGGGAAAACCAGCCCCAGCATTTT. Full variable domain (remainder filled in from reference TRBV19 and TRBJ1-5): DGGITQSPKYLFRKEGQNVTLSCEQNLNHDAMYWYRQDPGQGLRLIYYSQIVNDFQKGDIAEGYSVSREKKESFPLTVTSAQKNPTAFYLCASRKQGENQPQHFGDGTRLSIL.

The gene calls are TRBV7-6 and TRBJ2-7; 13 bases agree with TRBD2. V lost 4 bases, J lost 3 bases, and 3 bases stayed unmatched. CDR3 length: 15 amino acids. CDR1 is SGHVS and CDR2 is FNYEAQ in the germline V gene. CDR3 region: CASSSGLAGIYEQYF. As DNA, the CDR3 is TGTGCCAGCAGCTCGGGACTAGCGGGGATCTACGAGCAGTACTTC. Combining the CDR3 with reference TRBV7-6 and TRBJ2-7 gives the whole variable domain GAGVSQSPRYKVTKRGQDVALRCDPISGHVSLYWYRQALGQGPEFLTYFNYEAQQDKSGLPNDRFSAERPEGSISTLTIQRTEQRDSAMYRCASSSGLAGIYEQYFGPGTRLTVT.

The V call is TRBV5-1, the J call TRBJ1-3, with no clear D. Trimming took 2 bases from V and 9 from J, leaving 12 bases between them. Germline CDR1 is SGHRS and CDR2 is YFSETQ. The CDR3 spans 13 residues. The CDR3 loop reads CASSFGEAATIYF. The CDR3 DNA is TGCGCCAGCAGCTTTGGCGAGGCGGCCACCATATATTTT.

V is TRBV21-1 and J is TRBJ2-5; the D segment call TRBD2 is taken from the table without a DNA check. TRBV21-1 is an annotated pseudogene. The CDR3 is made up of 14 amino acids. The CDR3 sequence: CASPEKWSEETQYF. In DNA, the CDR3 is TGTGCCAGCCCCGAAAAGTGGAGCGAGGAGACCCAGTACTTC.

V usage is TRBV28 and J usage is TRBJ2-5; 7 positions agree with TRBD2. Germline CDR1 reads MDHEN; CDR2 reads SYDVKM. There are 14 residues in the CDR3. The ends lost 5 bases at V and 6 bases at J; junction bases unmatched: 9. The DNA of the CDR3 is TGTGCCAGCAGTCCTACTAGCGCCGTGAAGACCCAGTACTTC. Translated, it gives CASSPTSAVKTQYF.

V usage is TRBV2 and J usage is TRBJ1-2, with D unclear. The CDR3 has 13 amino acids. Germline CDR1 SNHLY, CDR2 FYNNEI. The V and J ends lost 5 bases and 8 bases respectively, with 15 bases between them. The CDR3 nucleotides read TGTGCCAGCAGTCCTGACCATGGAGTGGGCTACACCTTC. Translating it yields CASSPDHGVGYTF.

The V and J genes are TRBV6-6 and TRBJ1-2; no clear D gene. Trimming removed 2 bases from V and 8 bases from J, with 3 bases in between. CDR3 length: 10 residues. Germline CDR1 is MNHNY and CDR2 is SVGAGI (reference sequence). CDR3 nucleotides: TGTGCCAGCAGTTACGAGGGCTACACCTTC. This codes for CASSYEGYTF.

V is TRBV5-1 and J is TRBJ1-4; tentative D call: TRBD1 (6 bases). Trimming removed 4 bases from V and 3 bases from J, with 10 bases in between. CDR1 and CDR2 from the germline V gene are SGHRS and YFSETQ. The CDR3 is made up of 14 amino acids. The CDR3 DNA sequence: TGCGCCAGCAGCGGGGACACCTCTAATGAAAAACTGTTTTTT. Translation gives CASSGDTSNEKLFF.

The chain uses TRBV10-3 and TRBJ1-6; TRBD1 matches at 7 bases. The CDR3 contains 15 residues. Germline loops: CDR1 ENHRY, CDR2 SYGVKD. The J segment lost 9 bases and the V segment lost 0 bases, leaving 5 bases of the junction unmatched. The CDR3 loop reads CAISESRGLGSPLHF. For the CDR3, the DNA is TGTGCCATCAGTGAGTCGAGGGGGCTCGGTTCACCCCTCCACTTT.

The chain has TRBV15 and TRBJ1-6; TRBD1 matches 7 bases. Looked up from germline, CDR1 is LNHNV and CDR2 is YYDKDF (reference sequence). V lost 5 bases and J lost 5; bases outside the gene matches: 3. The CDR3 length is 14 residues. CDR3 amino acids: CATSPGQHNSPLHF. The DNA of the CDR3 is TGTGCCACCAGCCCGGGACAGCATAATTCACCCCTCCACTTT.

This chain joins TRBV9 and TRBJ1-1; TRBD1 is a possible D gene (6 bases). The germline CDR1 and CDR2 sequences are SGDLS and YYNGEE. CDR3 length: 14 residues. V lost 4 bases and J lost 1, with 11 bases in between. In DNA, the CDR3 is TGTGCCAGCAGCCCGGGACACCCGAACACTGAAGCTTTCTTT. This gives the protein CASSPGHPNTEAFF.

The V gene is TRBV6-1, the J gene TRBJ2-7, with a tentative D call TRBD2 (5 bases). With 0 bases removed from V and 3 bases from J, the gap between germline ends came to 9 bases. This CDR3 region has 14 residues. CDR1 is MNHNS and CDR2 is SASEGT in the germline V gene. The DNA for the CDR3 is TGTGCCAGCAGTGAAGCGTACGGAGGCTACGAGCAGTACTTC. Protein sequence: CASSEAYGGYEQYF.

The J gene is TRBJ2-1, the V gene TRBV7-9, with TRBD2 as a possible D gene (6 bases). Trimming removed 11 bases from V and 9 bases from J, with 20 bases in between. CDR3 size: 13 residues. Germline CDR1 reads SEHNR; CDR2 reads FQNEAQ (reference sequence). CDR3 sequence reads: CASTEGGIPEQFF. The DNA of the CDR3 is TGTGCCTCGACTGAGGGCGGGATCCCTGAGCAGTTCTTC.

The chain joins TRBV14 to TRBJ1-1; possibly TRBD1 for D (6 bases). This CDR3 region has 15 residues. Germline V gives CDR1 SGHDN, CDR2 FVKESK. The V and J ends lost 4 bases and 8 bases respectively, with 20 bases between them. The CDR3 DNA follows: TGTGCCAGCAGCCCCTACTCCGGGACACCCACCGAAGCTTTCTTT. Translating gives CASSPYSGTPTEAFF.

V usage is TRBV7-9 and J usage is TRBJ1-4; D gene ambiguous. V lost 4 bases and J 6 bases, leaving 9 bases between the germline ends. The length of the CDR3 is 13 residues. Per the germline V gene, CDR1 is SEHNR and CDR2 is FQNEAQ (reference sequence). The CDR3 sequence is CASSSVGDEKLFF. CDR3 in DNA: TGTGCCAGCAGCTCGGTTGGAGATGAAAAACTGTTTTTT.

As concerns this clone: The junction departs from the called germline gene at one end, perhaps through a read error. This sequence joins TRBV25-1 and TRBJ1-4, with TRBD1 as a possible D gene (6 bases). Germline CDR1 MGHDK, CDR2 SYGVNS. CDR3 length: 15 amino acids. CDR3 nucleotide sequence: TGTGCCAGCAATGAAAGGGCAGGGGAATCTGAAAAACTGTTTTTT. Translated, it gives CASNERAGESEKLFF.

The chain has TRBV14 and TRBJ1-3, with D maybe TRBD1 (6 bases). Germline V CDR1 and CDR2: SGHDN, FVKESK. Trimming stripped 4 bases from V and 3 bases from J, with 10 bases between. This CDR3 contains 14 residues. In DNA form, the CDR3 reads TGTGCCAGCAGCCTACAGGGTTATGGAAACACCATATATTTT. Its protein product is CASSLQGYGNTIYF.

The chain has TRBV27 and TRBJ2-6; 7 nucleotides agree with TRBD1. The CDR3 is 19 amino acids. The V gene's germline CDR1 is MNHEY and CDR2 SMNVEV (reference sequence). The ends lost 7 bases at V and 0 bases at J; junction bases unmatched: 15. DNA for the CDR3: TGTGCCAGCATTCCCATCTTTAGACAGGGAGTCTCTGGGGCCAACGTCCTGACTTTC. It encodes CASIPIFRQGVSGANVLTF.